This entry lists 22 T cell receptor beta chains sequenced from one sample in a study of cytotoxic CD8 clonotypes in ibrutinib-treated CLL. Some clones are missing from TCRdb's copy, which holds only in-frame ones; the method was immunoSEQ multiplex PCR. The data show over 95,000 clones, with about 50% seen just once and 37% held by the top ten. Sample: PBMCs, taken after 24 months of ibrutinib treatment. Receptors were obtained from a human donor with chronic lymphocytic leukemia.

CDR3 in DNA: TGTGCCAGCAGCTTTGCTGGACAGGAGAGGTACACCTTC. The encoded protein is CASSFAGQERYTF. V usage is TRBV7-2 and J usage is TRBJ1-2; 7 bases line up with TRBD1. V lost 3 bases and J lost 11; bases outside the gene matches: 9. The germline gives CDR1 SGHTA, CDR2 FQGNSA. The CDR3 totals 13 residues.

The V call is TRBV7-7, the J call TRBJ2-2; 7 nucleotides match TRBD1. Germline V lookup: CDR1 SSHAT, CDR2 FNYEAQ (reference sequence). CDR3 length equals 18 residues. Trimming removed 1 base from V and 1 base from J; junction bases left unmatched: 9. In DNA, the CDR3 is TGTGCCAGCAGCTTAGTCCCCCGGACAGGCGGGAACACCGGGGAGCTGTTTTTT. It codes for CASSLVPRTGGNTGELFF.

The chain links TRBV11-3 to TRBJ1-6, with D unresolved. Germline CDR1 is SGHNT and CDR2 is YENEEA. CDR3 length: 14 amino acids. Trimming stripped 0 bases from V and 6 bases from J, with 6 bases between. DNA of the CDR3: TGTGCCAGCAGCTTAGAACGGCTTAATTCACCCCTCCACTTT. As protein: CASSLERLNSPLHF.

This clone showed up many times. This sequence joins TRBV20-1 and TRBJ1-1, with D unresolved. Trimming took off 0 bases at V and 10 bases at J, with 6 bases between the two ends. The CDR3 has 10 amino acids. Germline CDR1 reads DFQATT; CDR2 reads SNEGSKA (reference sequence). CDR3 region: CSARDKGAFF. The CDR3 DNA follows: TGCAGTGCTAGAGACAAGGGAGCTTTCTTT.

The J gene is TRBJ2-3, the V gene TRBV5-1; D is perhaps TRBD1 (5 bases). The CDR3 is made up of 15 amino acids. Germline lookup yields CDR1 SGHRS and CDR2 YFSETQ. V lost 0 bases to trimming and J lost 2 bases, with 10 bases between them. This CDR3 is CASSLGQGLTDTQYF. In DNA, the CDR3 is TGCGCCAGCAGCTTGGGGCAGGGCCTCACAGATACGCAGTATTTT.

The rearrangement links TRBV4-2 to TRBJ1-3; weak D call: TRBD1 (6 bases). Looked up from germline, CDR1 is LGHNA and CDR2 is YNFKEQ. CDR3 length equals 16 residues. V shed 4 bases and J shed 1 base, with 14 bases lying between them. In DNA form, the CDR3 reads TGTGCCAGCAGCCTCGGGGGCATCGATTCTGGAAACACCATATATTTT. Amino acid sequence: CASSLGGIDSGNTIYF.

V and J are TRBV4-3 and TRBJ1-6; D gene ambiguous. Germline values: CDR1 LGHNA, CDR2 YSLEER. CDR3 length equals 16 residues. Trimming took 0 bases from V and 6 from J, leaving 12 bases between them. The CDR3 DNA sequence: TGCGCCAGCAGCCAAGACTGGGGAGTTGGTAATTCACCCCTCCACTTT. Protein sequence: CASSQDWGVGNSPLHF.

This chain links TRBV29-1 with TRBJ2-4; TRBD2 agrees at 15 bases. The V and J ends lost 6 bases and 0 bases, in that order; junction bases with no gene match: 3. Germline V lookup: CDR1 SQVTM, CDR2 ANQGSEA. The CDR3 length is 16 residues. The CDR3 reads CSVGLAGGLAKNIQYF. DNA for the CDR3: TGCAGCGTGGGACTAGCGGGGGGCCTAGCCAAAAACATTCAGTACTTC.

This chain joins TRBV30 and TRBJ1-1; TRBD1 is a possible D gene (6 bases). Trimming stripped 5 bases from V and 5 bases from J, with 12 bases between. Germline V gene data show CDR1 as GTSNPN and CDR2 as SVGIG (reference sequence). The CDR3 runs to 12 residues. The CDR3 sequence is CAWATGTTEAFF. The CDR3 coding sequence is TGTGCCTGGGCAACAGGGACGACTGAAGCTTTCTTT.

V gene TRBV4-1 combines with J gene TRBJ1-6; D is unresolved. The germline V and J ends were trimmed by 1 base and 7 bases, with 11 bases remaining between them. Germline values: CDR1 MGHRA, CDR2 YSYEKL. The length of the CDR3 is 15 residues. The CDR3 spells CASSQVSLTNSPLHF. The CDR3 bases are TGCGCCAGCAGCCAAGTGAGCCTCACGAATTCACCCCTCCACTTT.

The J gene is TRBJ2-5, the V gene TRBV6-1, with a possible D match to TRBD1 (5 bases). The CDR3 is made up of 15 amino acids. Germline loops: CDR1 MNHNS, CDR2 SASEGT. With 2 bases removed from V and 2 bases from J, the gap between germline ends came to 12 bases. The CDR3 DNA reads as TGTGCCAGCAGTGAAACTGGACATTCACAAGAGACCCAGTACTTC. It specifies CASSETGHSQETQYF.

The chain is built from TRBV27 and TRBJ2-1, with D possibly being TRBD2 (5 bases). Trimming took off 4 bases at V and 5 bases at J, with 18 bases between the two ends. Per germline, CDR1 MNHEY and CDR2 SMNVEV (reference sequence). This CDR3 has 16 amino acids. In DNA, the CDR3 is TGTGCCAGCAGTTCTCTTCTTCGGGGAATCGACAATGAGCAGTTCTTC. It is translated as CASSSLLRGIDNEQFF.

The chain links TRBV29-1 to TRBJ2-5, with 8 bases that match TRBD1. Germline V gives CDR1 SQVTM, CDR2 ANQGSEA. Trimming took 6 bases from V and 5 from J; bases not matched to a gene: 8. CDR3 length: 13 residues. The CDR3 spells CSVDRGLRETQYF. The CDR3 DNA sequence: TGCAGCGTCGACAGGGGTTTGAGGGAGACCCAGTACTTC.

This clone is medium-sized within its sample. This chain connects TRBV7-9 to TRBJ1-2; D gene ambiguous. CDR3 length equals 12 residues. V was clipped by 5 bases and J by 8 bases, with 12 bases between them. The germline gives CDR1 SEHNR, CDR2 FQNEAQ (reference sequence). The CDR3 loop reads CASSQDSEGYTF. The CDR3 nucleotides are TGTGCCAGCAGCCAAGATTCAGAAGGCTACACCTTC.

The gene calls are TRBV30 and TRBJ2-1; a weak D match, TRBD1 (5 bases). Germline V gives CDR1 GTSNPN, CDR2 SVGIG (reference sequence). This CDR3 contains 15 residues. Trimming cost V 3 bases and J 2 bases, with 14 bases left between them. The CDR3 DNA follows: TGTGCCTGGAGGTCAAGACAGATCCCCTACAATGAGCAGTTCTTC. Protein: CAWRSRQIPYNEQFF.

The chain recombines TRBV2 with TRBJ2-5; D call uncertain. There are 11 residues in the CDR3. V lost 4 bases to trimming and J lost 3 bases, with 3 bases between them. Germline loops: CDR1 SNHLY, CDR2 FYNNEI. The DNA for the CDR3 is TGTGCCAGCAGTGGGGAAGAGACCCAGTACTTC. Amino acid sequence: CASSGEETQYF.

This chain connects TRBV5-1 to TRBJ1-2; no firm D call. V was cut by 3 bases and J by 6 bases, with 15 bases left in between. Germline CDR1 SGHRS, CDR2 YFSETQ. The CDR3 spans 14 residues. The CDR3 spells CASSSDGPKDGYTF. CDR3 bases: TGCGCCAGCAGCTCGGACGGACCTAAGGATGGCTACACCTTC.

The chain couples TRBV2 to TRBJ2-5; 11 bases align to TRBD1. The V gene end was trimmed by 6 bases and the J gene end by 4 bases; junction bases not matched to a gene: 1. CDR1 is SNHLY, CDR2 FYNNEI, per germline. The CDR3 is 13 residues long. CDR3 protein: CASRGQGGETQYF. CDR3 bases: TGTGCCAGCAGGGGACAGGGGGGAGAGACCCAGTACTTC.

V gene TRBV6-5 combines with J gene TRBJ1-1, with D possibly TRBD1 on 5 matching bases. CDR3 length: 15 residues. V was trimmed by 2 bases and J by 0 bases, leaving 10 bases between them. Germline lookup yields CDR1 MNHEY and CDR2 SVGAGI. CDR3 nucleotides: TGTGCCAGCAGTTACGGGGGACTGATGAACACTGAAGCTTTCTTT. As protein: CASSYGGLMNTEAFF.

This clone appeared a few times. This rearrangement joins TRBV6-4 to TRBJ1-5; D unclear. Germline V gene lookup returns CDR1 MRHNA and CDR2 SNTAGT. V lost 5 bases, J lost 5 bases, and 10 bases lay in between. The CDR3 is 13 amino acids. The CDR3 is CASSTELDQPQHF. CDR3 coding DNA: TGTGCCAGCAGTACAGAGTTGGATCAGCCCCAGCATTTT.

The chain links TRBV7-9 to TRBJ1-2; 10 bases match TRBD1. Trimming cost V 5 bases and J 2 bases; bases outside gene matches: 5. CDR1 is SEHNR and CDR2 is FQNEAQ in the germline V gene (reference sequence). This CDR3 region has 15 residues. The CDR3 region is CASSNSDRGNYGYTF. In DNA, the CDR3 is TGTGCCAGCAGCAACTCGGACAGGGGGAACTATGGCTACACCTTC.

This clone was observed a few times. This chain connects TRBV7-3 to TRBJ1-1; unclear D gene. CDR3 length equals 13 residues. Germline V lookup: CDR1 SGHTA, CDR2 FQGTGA. The V end lost 5 bases, the J end lost 6 bases, and 13 bases lay between the germline ends. The DNA of the CDR3 is TGTGCCAGCAGCCCCGGTGGTGGGGCTGAAGCTTTCTTT. It specifies CASSPGGGAEAFF.